These 16 T cell receptor beta chains were all obtained from the same sample, sequenced in a study of blood T cell repertoires in COVID-19. Repertoires were generated with immunoSEQ multiplex PCR, while TCRdb's copy carries only in-frame clones and drops some. The top ten clones hold under 8.5% of a sample with about 480,000 clones, roughly nine tenths of them seen once. The sample taken for sequencing was peripheral blood. These receptor sequences come from a woman between 45 and 65 years old with COVID-19, enrolled during active disease.

The chain joins TRBV6-6 to TRBJ1-1; D is unresolved. V gave up 5 bases and J gave up 5 bases, with 12 bases separating them. Germline V gene sequence: CDR1 MNHNY, CDR2 SVGAGI (reference sequence). This CDR3 is built from 13 residues. This CDR3 reads CASSTTRGTEAFF. The CDR3 DNA reads TGTGCCAGCAGTACTACACGGGGAACTGAAGCTTTCTTT.

This clone was detected only a few times. The chain uses TRBV6-5 and TRBJ1-2; D might be TRBD1 (5 bases). The CDR3 consists of 14 residues. Trimming left V 6 bases short and J 4 bases short, with 15 bases between. Germline-derived CDR1 and CDR2 are MNHEY and SVGAGI. CDR3 protein: CASRLQPTGYGYTF. Written as DNA, the CDR3 is TGTGCCAGCAGACTACAGCCTACAGGCTATGGCTACACCTTC.

The chain employs TRBV7-9 and TRBJ2-5; no clear D gene. The CDR3 contains 14 residues. Trimming pared 1 base from V and 1 base from J, leaving 7 bases between. The germline V gene encodes CDR1 SEHNR and CDR2 FQNEAQ (reference sequence). CDR3 nucleotide sequence: TGTGCCAGCAGCTTAGTCCCGGGCCAAGAGACCCAGTACTTC. The encoded protein is CASSLVPGQETQYF.

The V gene is TRBV9, the J gene TRBJ2-5; a weak D match, TRBD1 (6 bases). Trimming took 4 bases from V and 5 from J, leaving 24 bases between them. Germline values: CDR1 SGDLS, CDR2 YYNGEE. The CDR3 runs to 17 residues. DNA of the CDR3: TGTGCCAGCAGCCGAGGTGGGGGACACCTGGTTCGGGAGACCCAGTACTTC. It is translated as CASSRGGGHLVRETQYF.

The rearrangement joins TRBV2 to TRBJ1-1; 9 nucleotides align to TRBD1. Per germline, CDR1 SNHLY and CDR2 FYNNEI. The CDR3 has 11 residues. J lost 6 bases, V lost 9 bases, and 2 bases had no gene match. The CDR3 DNA is TGTGCCAGTACAGGGGGCTCTGAAGCTTTCTTT. Amino acid sequence: CASTGGSEAFF. Together with reference TRBV2 and TRBJ1-1, the CDR3 gives the full variable domain: EPEVTQTPSHQVTQMGQEVILRCVPISNHLYFYWYRQILGQKVEFLVSFYNNEISEKSEIFDDQFSVERPDGSNFTLKIRSTKLEDSAMYFCASTGGSEAFFGQGTRLTVV.

CDR3 region: CASSSTTAEAFF. The DNA for the CDR3 is TGTGCCAGCAGCAGTACGACAGCCGAAGCTTTCTTT. The chain couples TRBV3-1 (or the pseudogene TRBV3-2) to TRBJ1-1; D is possibly TRBD1 (5 bases). The germline V gene encodes CDR1 LGHDT and CDR2 YNNKEL (reference sequence). V dropped 5 bases and J dropped 8 bases, with 12 bases sitting between them. There are 12 residues in the CDR3.

The chain has TRBV2 and TRBJ1-2, with 9 bases lining up with TRBD1. This CDR3 region has 15 residues. Looked up from germline, CDR1 is SNHLY and CDR2 is FYNNEI. After removal of 6 bases from V and 4 bases from J, the junction contained 9 bases not matched to a gene. The CDR3 sequence: CASRSRQGVSYGYTF. CDR3 bases: TGTGCCAGCAGATCCAGACAGGGGGTCTCCTATGGCTACACCTTC.

The chain joins TRBV4-1 to TRBJ2-6, with D possibly TRBD2 on 5 matching bases. The CDR3 consists of 18 residues. Trimming left V 1 base short and J 0 bases short, with 13 bases between. Germline CDR1 MGHRA, CDR2 YSYEKL. The CDR3 here is CASSQGPEGASGANVLTF. The CDR3, as DNA: TGCGCCAGCAGCCAAGGGCCAGAGGGCGCCTCTGGGGCCAACGTCCTGACTTTC.

The chain recombines TRBV9 with TRBJ1-1; 7 nucleotides align to TRBD1. Germline V gene data show CDR1 as SGDLS and CDR2 as YYNGEE. This CDR3 comprises 14 residues. Trimming at V came to 0 bases and at J to 4 bases, leaving 3 bases not matched to a gene. For the CDR3, the DNA is TGTGCCAGCAGCGTAGGGGACAGCGGCACTGAAGCTTTCTTT. It yields the protein CASSVGDSGTEAFF.

This chain connects TRBV7-2 to TRBJ2-1; D perhaps matches TRBD2 (5 bases). The CDR3 covers 14 residues. V was trimmed by 7 bases and J by 7 bases, leaving 17 bases between them. CDR1 is SGHTA and CDR2 is FQGNSA in the germline V gene. The CDR3 loop reads CASIVDRGGNEQFF. The CDR3 DNA is TGTGCCAGCATCGTCGACCGGGGTGGGAATGAGCAGTTCTTC. Full variable domain (missing parts from reference TRBV7-2 and TRBJ2-1): GAGVSQSPSNKVTEKGKDVELRCDPISGHTALYWYRQSLGQGLEFLIYFQGNSAPDKSGLPSDRFSAERTGGSVSTLTIQRTQQEDSAVYLCASIVDRGGNEQFFGPGTRLTVL.

The rearrangement joins TRBV5-1 to TRBJ2-7, with 11 bases aligning to TRBD1. Unmatched junction bases numbered 8, after V lost 4 bases and J lost 5 bases. Germline CDR1 and CDR2: SGHRS and YFSETQ. The CDR3 totals 15 residues. CDR3 sequence reads: CASSLDRGRKNEQYF. As DNA, the CDR3 is TGCGCCAGCAGCCTGGACAGGGGGCGCAAAAACGAGCAGTACTTC.

This rearrangement joins TRBV5-6 to TRBJ2-3; D is unresolved. The germline V gene has CDR1 SGHDT and CDR2 YYEEEE. V lost 0 bases, J lost 3 bases, and 8 bases lay in between. This CDR3 has 14 amino acids. The CDR3 DNA sequence: TGTGCCAGCAGCTTGGTTCAGGCGACAGATACGCAGTATTTT. Residues: CASSLVQATDTQYF.

The chain employs TRBV4-1 and TRBJ2-3; TRBD1 might be the D (5 bases). V lost 4 bases, J lost 2 bases, and 10 bases lay in between. This CDR3 is 14 amino acids long. The germline V gene encodes CDR1 MGHRA and CDR2 YSYEKL. The CDR3: CASSPMGLTDTQYF. In DNA form, the CDR3 reads TGCGCCAGCAGCCCCATGGGGCTCACAGATACGCAGTATTTT.

The V gene is TRBV3-1 (or the pseudogene TRBV3-2), the J gene TRBJ2-7, with D perhaps TRBD2 (5 bases). V shed 5 bases and J shed 3 bases, with 20 bases lying between them. Germline V CDR1 and CDR2: LGHDT, YNNKEL (reference sequence). This CDR3 is built from 16 residues. In DNA, the CDR3 is TGTGCCAGCAGCTCGCAAAAGCACTACGGGGACTACGAGCAGTACTTC. Protein product: CASSSQKHYGDYEQYF.

The chain employs TRBV6-5 and TRBJ1-1; possible D gene TRBD1, 5 bases. This CDR3 comprises 13 residues. Germline values: CDR1 MNHEY, CDR2 SVGAGI. V lost 8 bases, J lost 1 base, and 11 bases lay in between. CDR3 loop: CASAGDENTEAFF. The DNA of the CDR3 is TGTGCCAGCGCGGGGGACGAGAACACTGAAGCTTTCTTT.

A few counts support this clone. This sample includes further DNA sequences coding for the same CDR3. The chain employs TRBV27 and TRBJ1-5; D perhaps matches TRBD1 (6 bases). The CDR3 runs 15 residues. CDR1 is MNHEY, CDR2 SMNVEV, per germline (reference sequence). The ends were cut back, 2 bases at V and 9 bases at J, with 17 bases in the middle. CDR3 loop: CASSLGTGGGWPQHF. The DNA of the CDR3 is TGTGCCAGCAGTTTAGGAACTGGGGGCGGGTGGCCCCAGCATTTT.